This is a list of T cell receptor beta chains from one sample in a study of cytomegalovirus exposure and HLA in healthy donors. Assay used: immunoSEQ multiplex PCR; TCRdb lists only in-frame clones, some missing. The table shows over 150,000 clones, with about 72% occurring only once. The sequencing input was PBMCs. The receptor set was obtained from a man aged 25 to 40 in good health and CMV-seropositive. Each CDR3 is given with its conserved first and last residue. Each record gives: CDR3 length, D gene, J gene, V gene, CDR3 protein. D genes are given only for firm matches.

>13|NA|TRBJ2-1|TRBV10-3
CAIQRDKANEQFF
>15|NA|TRBJ2-2|TRBV18
CASSPMSGSTGELFF
>14|TRBD1|TRBJ2-1|TRBV28
CASSLGQGRNEQFF
>15|TRBD1|TRBJ2-5|TRBV5-6
CASRRPGTGGETQYF
>15|TRBD1|TRBJ2-7|TRBV7-6
CASSASGTGAYEQYF
>14|NA|TRBJ1-4|TRBV28
CASTNKGLGEKLFF
>15|TRBD1|TRBJ2-7|TRBV6-8
CASNIPGDRGYEQYF
>13|NA|TRBJ2-2|TRBV30
CAWSVLVSGELFF
>13|TRBD1|TRBJ1-1|TRBV6-5
CASSYSGQGRTFF
>16|NA|TRBJ2-6|TRBV7-2
CASSLYSSSGANVLTF
>14|TRBD1|NA|TRBV5-1
CASSVGTEGYEQYF
>15|TRBD1|TRBJ2-1|TRBV19
CASSLLPGQGPEQFF
>14|NA|TRBJ1-5|TRBV7-2
CASSWGVSNQPQHF
>16|TRBD2|TRBJ2-2|TRBV4-3
CASSPRGGGNTGELFF
>16|NA|TRBJ1-2|TRBV7-6
CASSLGDWTDNYGYTF
>14|NA|TRBJ1-2|TRBV6-5
CASSYSDSPYGYTF
>13|NA|TRBJ2-2|TRBV6-5
CASSKQGPGELFF
>16|TRBD2|TRBJ2-5|TRBV25-1
CASSGNSGGDSETQYF
>16|TRBD1|TRBJ1-4|TRBV4-2
CASNGGQGAANEKLFF
>13|TRBD1|TRBJ2-7|TRBV7-3
CASSPGQGYEQYF
>16|NA|TRBJ2-2|TRBV7-2
CASSLASGVHTGELFF
>17|NA|TRBJ2-5|TRBV13
CASSAQTGQGGQETQYF
>15|TRBD2|TRBJ2-3|TRBV5-1
CASSPAGGPTDTQYF
>13|NA|TRBJ1-1|TRBV18
CASSPAGSTEAFF
>12|NA|TRBJ2-7|TRBV2
CASSAGTYEQYF
>15|NA|TRBJ1-3|TRBV6-5
CASSYGGRSRLPLYF
>15|TRBD2|TRBJ2-1|TRBV28
CASSNSGGFYNEQFF
>15|TRBD1|TRBJ2-2|TRBV10-3
CAISERGGYTGELFF
>15|TRBD1|TRBJ2-7|TRBV6-5
CASSLTGGSSYEQYF
>14|TRBD1|TRBJ1-4|TRBV11-2
CASSPTGGQEKLFF
>15|NA|TRBJ1-2|TRBV28
CASSPTSTGYYGYTF
>13|NA|TRBJ2-7|TRBV6-4
CASRDLQGYEQYF
>14|TRBD1|TRBJ2-5|TRBV27
CASSRDRGTATQYF
>15|NA|TRBJ1-6|TRBV5-1
CASSLAGGEFSPLHF
>15|NA|TRBJ1-1|TRBV9
CASSVGVTDDTEAFF
>14|NA|TRBJ1-1|TRBV5-1
CASSLGELNTEAFF
>15|TRBD1|TRBJ2-3|TRBV6-6
CASSSGQVSTDTQYF